These 18 T cell receptor beta chains were all obtained from the same sample, sequenced in a study of OX40 agonist ivuxolimab in advanced cancers. The protocol used for the library was the immunoSEQ multiplex PCR assay. The clones in this table, taken by TCRdb from immuneACCESS, are in-frame only. Not every clone is retained; where verified, under half of the shortfall comes from an unresolved V gene, and the cause of the rest is unknown. This sample holds about 77,000 clones; less than 95% were observed only once. The ten largest account for approximately 2% of the sample. Sequenced material: CD4+ or CD8+ T cells sorted from blood, taken in a trial of the OX40 agonist ivuxolimab. The receptors were gathered from an adult with an advanced solid tumor such as melanoma, head and neck, liver or kidney cancer.

This clone came up a few times. The V gene is TRBV7-2, the J gene TRBJ1-2, with TRBD1 matching over 9 bases. V was clipped by 0 bases and J by 8 bases; unmatched bases: 7. The CDR3 runs 15 residues. Germline CDR1 SGHTA, CDR2 FQGNSA. CDR3 sequence (DNA): TGTGCCAGCAGCTTAGCCCTGGACAGGGGACGGGGCTACACCTTC. Translation gives CASSLALDRGRGYTF.

This sequence joins TRBV4-2 and TRBJ2-1; 9 nucleotides line up with TRBD2. CDR1 and CDR2 from the germline V gene are LGHNA and YNFKEQ. The CDR3 covers 16 residues. V was pared by 2 bases and J by 7 bases, with 9 bases of the junction left unmatched. The CDR3 DNA follows: TGTGCCAGCAGCCAACCCGCGGGGGGGCTGAGGAATGAGCAGTTCTTC. It translates to CASSQPAGGLRNEQFF.

The table lists this clone with a count of one. The rearrangement uses TRBV25-1 and TRBJ2-5; no clear D gene. Per germline, CDR1 MGHDK and CDR2 SYGVNS. V was pared by 3 bases and J by 1 base, with 3 bases between. The CDR3 length is 12 residues. The CDR3 DNA follows: TGTGCCAGCAGTGAGTCCCAAGAGACCCAGTACTTC. It codes for CASSESQETQYF.

J is TRBJ1-1 and V is TRBV6-6; weak D call: TRBD1 (5 bases). The germline V gene has CDR1 MNHNY and CDR2 SVGAGI (reference sequence). The CDR3 length is 12 residues. The V gene lost 3 bases and the J gene lost 12 bases, with 14 bases spanning the gap. The CDR3 protein is CASSYEDKGTFF. For the CDR3, the DNA is TGTGCCAGCAGTTATGAGGACAAGGGCACTTTCTTT.

V gene TRBV18 combines with J gene TRBJ2-7; TRBD1 or TRBD2 may be the D gene (5 bases each). V lost 4 bases to trimming and J lost 2 bases, with 15 bases between them. This CDR3 has 15 residues. Germline V lookup: CDR1 KGHSH, CDR2 LQKENI. CDR3 nucleotides: TGTGCCAGCTCACTAGTGGGGACGGAAACCTACGAGCAGTACTTC. Protein product: CASSLVGTETYEQYF. The variable domain in full, with the rest retrieved from reference TRBV18 and TRBJ2-7, is NAGVMQNPRHLVRRRGQEARLRCSPMKGHSHVYWYRQLPEEGLKFMVYLQKENIIDESGMPKERFSAEFPKEGPSILRIQQVVRGDSAAYFCASSLVGTETYEQYFGPGTRLTVT.

V and J are TRBV25-1 and TRBJ1-3, with D tentatively TRBD1 (6 bases). CDR1 and CDR2 from the germline V gene are MGHDK and SYGVNS. V was trimmed by 3 bases and J by 0 bases, leaving 12 bases between them. The CDR3 covers 16 residues. The CDR3 DNA reads TGTGCCAGCAGTGATGGGGGGCGATACTCTGGAAACACCATATATTTT. Translation gives CASSDGGRYSGNTIYF. Complete variable domain (other parts from reference TRBV25-1 and TRBJ1-3): EADIYQTPRYLVIGTGKKITLECSQTMGHDKMYWYQQDPGMELHLIHYSYGVNSTEKGDLSSESTVSRIRTEHFPLTLESARPSHTSQYLCASSDGGRYSGNTIYFGEGSWLTVV.

This chain uses TRBV6-6 with TRBJ2-1; no definite D call. Trimming stripped 5 bases from V and 7 bases from J, with 6 bases between. The CDR3 is made up of 11 amino acids. From germline, CDR1 is MNHNY and CDR2 SVGAGI (reference sequence). The CDR3 sequence: CASSLSNEQFF. The CDR3 nucleotides are TGTGCCAGCAGTCTTTCGAATGAGCAGTTCTTC.

This sequence joins TRBV9 and TRBJ2-3, with D perhaps TRBD1 or TRBD2 (6 bases each). V was cut by 3 bases and J by 2 bases, with 16 bases left in between. CDR1 SGDLS and CDR2 YYNGEE come from the germline V gene. The CDR3 sequence is 16 residues long. The CDR3 nucleotides are TGTGCCAGCAGCGCCTTCGAGGGGGGATACACAGATACGCAGTATTTT. This encodes CASSAFEGGYTDTQYF.

The V call is TRBV5-6, the J call TRBJ2-2; D remains unclear. Germline assignment: CDR1 SGHDT and CDR2 YYEEEE. Between the trimmed V and J ends, which lost 4 bases and 2 bases, there was a span of 3 bases. The CDR3 totals 12 residues. CDR3 coding DNA: TGTGCCAGCAGCCTCAACACCGGGGAGCTGTTTTTT. Amino acids: CASSLNTGELFF.

The rearrangement links TRBV14 to TRBJ2-1, with 11 bases that match TRBD2. Trimming at V came to 0 bases and at J to 8 bases, leaving 3 bases not matched to a gene. Germline CDR1 reads SGHDN; CDR2 reads FVKESK. The CDR3 runs 15 residues. CDR3 DNA sequence: TGTGCCAGCAGCCAAGATAGCGGGAGGGCGTATGAGCAGTTCTTC. Protein sequence: CASSQDSGRAYEQFF.

The rearrangement joins TRBV6-5 to TRBJ1-1; unclear D gene. The CDR3 is 13 amino acids. V lost 3 bases and J lost 4, with 9 bases in between. Per the germline V gene, CDR1 is MNHEY and CDR2 is SVGAGI. This CDR3 reads CASSYNSGTEAFF. DNA for the CDR3: TGTGCCAGCAGTTATAATAGCGGCACTGAAGCTTTCTTT.

The table lists this clone with a count of one. The chain links TRBV7-9 to TRBJ2-2; TRBD1 aligns across 8 bases. Trimming at V came to 3 bases and at J to 7 bases, leaving 4 bases not matched to a gene. Per the germline V gene, CDR1 is SEHNR and CDR2 is FQNEAQ (reference sequence). The CDR3 sequence is 14 residues long. The chain's CDR3 is CASSFQGAVGELFF. The CDR3 bases are TGTGCCAGCAGCTTTCAGGGGGCGGTCGGGGAGCTGTTTTTT. Full variable domain (outside the CDR3, taken from reference TRBV7-9 and TRBJ2-2): DTGVSQNPRHKITKRGQNVTFRCDPISEHNRLYWYRQTLGQGPEFLTYFQNEAQLEKSRLLSDRFSAERPKGSFSTLEIQRTEQGDSAMYLCASSFQGAVGELFFGEGSRLTVL.

The chain recombines TRBV6-6 with TRBJ1-1; perhaps TRBD1 as D (6 bases). V lost 4 bases and J 8 bases, leaving 17 bases between the germline ends. CDR1 is MNHNY, CDR2 SVGAGI, per germline (reference sequence). The CDR3 is 14 residues long. CDR3: CASSSPLPTGEAFF. The CDR3 nucleotides read TGTGCCAGCAGTTCCCCTTTACCAACAGGGGAAGCTTTCTTT.

The chain couples TRBV5-5 to TRBJ1-1; possible D gene TRBD1, 6 bases. The CDR3 covers 15 residues. Germline V gene data show CDR1 as SGHKS and CDR2 as YYEKEE (reference sequence). Trimming removed 0 bases from V and 3 bases from J, with 12 bases in between. The CDR3 is CASSLVGGGDTEAFF. DNA for the CDR3: TGTGCCAGCAGCTTGGTGGGGGGCGGGGACACTGAAGCTTTCTTT.

In this sample, this clone turned up once. The genes are TRBV6-1 and TRBJ2-5; TRBD1 aligns across 7 bases. Germline CDR1 and CDR2: MNHNS and SASEGT. V was pared by 3 bases and J by 1 base, with 5 bases of the junction left unmatched. The CDR3 sequence is 15 residues long. CDR3 sequence: CASSDPTGPQETQYF. Written as DNA, the CDR3 is TGTGCCAGCAGTGACCCGACAGGGCCCCAAGAGACCCAGTACTTC.

The chain links TRBV5-6 to TRBJ1-3; D is unresolved. Germline-derived CDR1 and CDR2 are SGHDT and YYEEEE. Trimming removed 2 bases at V and 4 bases at J, with 13 bases between. This CDR3 is 15 amino acids long. CDR3 DNA sequence: TGTGCCAGCAGCTTCTTTCATGGGGAGGGAAACACCATATATTTT. Protein sequence: CASSFFHGEGNTIYF.

The rearrangement uses TRBV5-1 and TRBJ2-7; D might be TRBD2 (5 bases). There are 16 residues in the CDR3. V shed 0 bases and J shed 0 bases, with 13 bases lying between them. The V gene's germline CDR1 is SGHRS and CDR2 YFSETQ. CDR3 sequence reads: CASSLAGDPNSYEQYF. CDR3 DNA sequence: TGCGCCAGCAGCTTGGCCGGGGATCCTAACTCCTACGAGCAGTACTTC.

This clone has only one observation. This chain uses TRBV7-7 with TRBJ2-1; 10 bases match TRBD2. Germline V CDR1 and CDR2: SSHAT, FNYEAQ (reference sequence). Trimming removed 5 bases from V and 8 bases from J; junction bases left unmatched: 12. CDR3 length equals 16 residues. The CDR3 reads CASSPSSGSGVDEQFF. In nucleotides, the CDR3 is TGTGCCAGCAGCCCCTCTAGCGGGAGTGGAGTAGATGAGCAGTTCTTC.